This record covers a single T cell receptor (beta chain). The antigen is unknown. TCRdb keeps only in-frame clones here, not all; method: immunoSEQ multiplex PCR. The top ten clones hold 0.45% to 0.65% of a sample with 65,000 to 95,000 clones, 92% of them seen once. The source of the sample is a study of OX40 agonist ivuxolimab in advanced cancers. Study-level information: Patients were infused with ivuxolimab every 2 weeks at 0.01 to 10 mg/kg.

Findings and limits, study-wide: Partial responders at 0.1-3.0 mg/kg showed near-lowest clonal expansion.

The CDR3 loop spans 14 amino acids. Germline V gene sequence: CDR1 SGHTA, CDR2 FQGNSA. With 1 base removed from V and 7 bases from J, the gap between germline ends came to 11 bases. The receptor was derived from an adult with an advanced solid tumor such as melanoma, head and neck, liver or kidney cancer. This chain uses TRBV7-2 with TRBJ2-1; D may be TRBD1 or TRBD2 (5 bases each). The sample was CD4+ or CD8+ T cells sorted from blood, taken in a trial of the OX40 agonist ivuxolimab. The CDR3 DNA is TGTGCCAGCAGCTTAGAGGCAGGGACGAATGAGCAGTTCTTC. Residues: CASSLEAGTNEQFF.